This T cell receptor (beta chain) derives from a study of T cell changes during pregnancy in multiple sclerosis. Method: immunoSEQ multiplex PCR; TCRdb's copy keeps in-frame clones and lacks some. This sample has some 40,000 clones, with around 93% found just once. The CDR3 loop spans 16 amino acids. The germline gives CDR1 MNHNS, CDR2 SASEGT. V trimming: 4 bases; J trimming: 4 bases; junction bases outside the gene matches: 4. The table lists this clone with a count of one. The gene calls are TRBV6-1 and TRBJ2-1; 13 nucleotides match TRBD2. This specimen was CD4+ T cells from peripheral blood mononuclear cells, taken after pregnancy. The TCR originated in a female donor with multiple sclerosis, enrolled in a pregnancy study. CDR3 region: CASSATSGGFYNEQFF. The CDR3 DNA reads as TGTGCCAGCAGTGCGACTAGCGGGGGGTTTTACAATGAGCAGTTCTTC.